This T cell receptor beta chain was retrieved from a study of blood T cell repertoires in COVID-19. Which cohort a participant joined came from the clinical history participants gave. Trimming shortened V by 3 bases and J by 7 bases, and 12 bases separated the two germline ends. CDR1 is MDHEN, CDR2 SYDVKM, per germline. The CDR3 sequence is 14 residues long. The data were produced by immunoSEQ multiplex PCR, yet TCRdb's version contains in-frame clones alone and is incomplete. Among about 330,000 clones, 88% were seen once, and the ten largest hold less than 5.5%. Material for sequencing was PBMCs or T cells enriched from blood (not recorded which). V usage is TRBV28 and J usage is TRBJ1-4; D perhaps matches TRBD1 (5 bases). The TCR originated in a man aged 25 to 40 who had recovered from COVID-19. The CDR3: CASSLQGVAEKLFF. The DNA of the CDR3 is TGTGCCAGCAGTTTGCAAGGGGTGGCTGAAAAACTGTTTTTT.